Following are 28 T cell receptor beta chains from one sample sequenced in a study of blood T cell repertoires in COVID-19. Assay used: immunoSEQ multiplex PCR; TCRdb lists only in-frame clones, some missing. The sample lists a few hundred thousand clones; about 88% were seen once. The sequenced material came from peripheral blood. The receptors were sampled from a woman aged 40 to 50 who had recovered from COVID-19.

The chain employs TRBV5-4 and TRBJ2-2, with 8 bases matching TRBD1. Germline-derived CDR1 and CDR2 are SGHNT and YYREEE (reference sequence). After removal of 0 bases from V and 1 base from J, the junction contained 5 bases not matched to a gene. The CDR3 sequence is 17 residues long. CDR3 region: CASSLEGGTGNTGELFF. The CDR3 nucleotides are TGTGCCAGCAGCTTGGAAGGCGGGACAGGGAACACCGGGGAGCTGTTTTTT.

The V call is TRBV12-3 or TRBV12-4, the J call TRBJ1-2; 7 bases match TRBD1. The CDR3 totals 12 residues. V was clipped by 8 bases and J by 8 bases; unmatched bases: 8. CDR3 sequence reads: CASRTGPMGYTF. In DNA, the CDR3 is TGTGCCAGCCGGACAGGACCCATGGGCTACACCTTC.

The chain carries TRBV7-2 and TRBJ2-1; 8 bases are shared with TRBD2. Losses at the gene ends were 1 base for V and 3 bases for J; bases not matched to a gene: 2. The CDR3 is made up of 15 amino acids. The V gene's germline CDR1 is SGHTA and CDR2 FQGNSA. Written as DNA, the CDR3 is TGTGCCAGCAGCTTAGGAGCGGGGGACTACAATGAGCAGTTCTTC. As protein: CASSLGAGDYNEQFF.

The chain has TRBV11-2 and TRBJ2-3; TRBD1 is a possible D gene (6 bases). Germline lookup yields CDR1 SGHAT and CDR2 FQNNGV. CDR3 length: 14 amino acids. Trimming pared 3 bases from V and 4 bases from J, leaving 11 bases between. The CDR3 protein is CASSFPRQADTQYF. In nucleotides, the CDR3 is TGTGCCAGCAGCTTCCCCCGACAGGCAGATACGCAGTATTTT.

This chain uses TRBV10-3 with TRBJ1-5; D remains unclear. Trimming took off 2 bases at V and 4 bases at J, with 9 bases between the two ends. Per the germline V gene, CDR1 is ENHRY and CDR2 is SYGVKD. The CDR3 is 14 residues long. The CDR3 region has the DNA TGTGCCATCAGTGAGGTAGGAGTTAATCAGCCCCAGCATTTT. Its protein is CAISEVGVNQPQHF.

The chain carries TRBV5-4 and TRBJ2-6, with a tentative D call TRBD2 (6 bases). Germline CDR1 SGHNT, CDR2 YYREEE (reference sequence). V was trimmed by 6 bases and J by 2 bases, leaving 24 bases between them. CDR3 length equals 19 residues. The CDR3 region has the DNA TGTGCCAGCACCCGGGGCACCGCTCGGGGGATGACTGGGGCCAACGTCCTGACTTTC. Translation gives CASTRGTARGMTGANVLTF.

V usage is TRBV20-1 and J usage is TRBJ1-2, with D possibly matching TRBD1 (5 bases). The length of the CDR3 is 11 residues. Germline CDR1 is DFQATT and CDR2 is SNEGSKA (reference sequence). Trimming took off 4 bases at V and 6 bases at J, with 9 bases between the two ends. CDR3 sequence reads: CSATGSNGYTF. CDR3 nucleotide sequence: TGCAGTGCTACAGGGTCTAATGGCTACACCTTC.

V gene TRBV5-1 combines with J gene TRBJ1-1; 8 bases agree with TRBD1. Germline CDR1 reads SGHRS; CDR2 reads YFSETQ. V dropped 4 bases and J dropped 4; count of bases not matched to a gene: 9. CDR3 length: 15 residues. The CDR3 DNA reads TGCGCCAGCAGCCCCTCCGACAGGGGAGGCACTGAAGCTTTCTTT. This sequence encodes CASSPSDRGGTEAFF.

The chain joins TRBV30 to TRBJ1-6, with 9 bases matching TRBD1. The germline V gene has CDR1 GTSNPN and CDR2 SVGIG (reference sequence). The CDR3 totals 16 residues. With 4 bases clipped from V and 8 bases from J, the junction kept 12 bases outside the gene matches. The DNA for the CDR3 is TGTGCCTGGAAGCTTAAGGGACAGGGAGGGTATTCACCCCTCCACTTT. Protein: CAWKLKGQGGYSPLHF.

The rearrangement uses TRBV3-1 (or the pseudogene TRBV3-2) and TRBJ1-2; possibly TRBD1 for D (5 bases). Germline V CDR1 and CDR2: LGHDT, YNNKEL (reference sequence). The CDR3 sequence is 12 residues long. V was cut by 0 bases and J by 13 bases, with 12 bases left in between. The CDR3 protein is CASSQEGQGGTF. DNA of the CDR3: TGTGCCAGCAGCCAAGAAGGGCAGGGTGGCACCTTC.

This chain joins TRBV7-2 and TRBJ1-1; D not resolved. Germline V CDR1 and CDR2: SGHTA, FQGNSA. CDR3 length: 16 amino acids. V gave up 3 bases and J gave up 1 base, with 15 bases separating them. DNA for the CDR3: TGTGCCAGCAGCTTCGGTGCGAATTTCGGGAACACTGAAGCTTTCTTT. This gives the protein CASSFGANFGNTEAFF. The variable domain in full, completed from reference TRBV7-2 and TRBJ1-1, reads GAGVSQSPSNKVTEKGKDVELRCDPISGHTALYWYRQSLGQGLEFLIYFQGNSAPDKSGLPSDRFSAERTGGSVSTLTIQRTQQEDSAVYLCASSFGANFGNTEAFFGQGTRLTVV.

This clone came up once. The V and J genes are TRBV3-1 (or the pseudogene TRBV3-2) and TRBJ2-2, with TRBD1 matching over 7 bases. The CDR3 extends over 15 amino acids. CDR1 LGHDT and CDR2 YNNKEL come from the germline V gene (reference sequence). Trimming removed 5 bases from V and 3 bases from J; junction bases left unmatched: 6. CDR3 DNA sequence: TGTGCCAGCAGCGAGAGGGGGCAGCACACCGGGGAGCTGTTTTTT. It codes for CASSERGQHTGELFF.

The CDR3 sequence: CASSLYRGSNTEAFF. The CDR3 DNA sequence: TGTGCCAGCAGTTTATATAGGGGTTCTAACACTGAAGCTTTCTTT. The rearrangement links TRBV27 to TRBJ1-1, with a possible D match to TRBD1 (5 bases). With 1 base removed from V and 2 bases from J, the gap between germline ends came to 11 bases. Germline V CDR1 and CDR2: MNHEY, SMNVEV (reference sequence). This CDR3 is built from 15 residues.

This clone has a single count. CDR3 residues: CASVTGGGYYEQYF. The CDR3, as DNA: TGTGCCAGCGTGACCGGCGGGGGTTATTACGAGCAGTACTTC. The chain recombines TRBV2 with TRBJ2-7; 7 bases fit TRBD2. The CDR3 is 14 residues long. From germline, CDR1 is SNHLY and CDR2 FYNNEI. J was trimmed by 4 bases and V by 8 bases; bases with no gene match: 11.

The chain links TRBV5-4 to TRBJ2-2, with 10 bases lining up with TRBD1. Germline CDR1 is SGHNT and CDR2 is YYREEE (reference sequence). V gave up 4 bases and J gave up 4 bases; unmatched junction bases: 7. CDR3 length equals 16 residues. The CDR3 DNA follows: TGTGCCAGCAGCCTTTGGGACAGGGGTCGCACCGGGGAGCTGTTTTTT. Amino acid sequence: CASSLWDRGRTGELFF.

V and J are TRBV5-1 and TRBJ2-1, with a possible D match to TRBD1 (5 bases). The V gene's germline CDR1 is SGHRS and CDR2 YFSETQ. Trimming pared 5 bases from V and 6 bases from J, leaving 15 bases between. The CDR3 consists of 14 residues. CDR3 DNA sequence: TGCGCCAGCAGAGCAGGGTCGGTAGGCAATGAGCAGTTCTTC. This sequence encodes CASRAGSVGNEQFF.

CDR3 nucleotide sequence: TGTGCCAGCAGTGACTCCAGGGTTCAGTACTTC. Protein: CASSDSRVQYF. The chain combines TRBV12-3 or TRBV12-4 with TRBJ2-4, with a weak D call TRBD1 (5 bases). CDR3 length: 11 amino acids. Trimming shortened V by 5 bases and J by 11 bases, and 10 bases separated the two germline ends.

Regarding this clone: It is unclear where the CDR3 begins or ends on the DNA, so no DNA is shown, and the CDR3 is as TCRdb lists it. The gene calls are TRBV28 and TRBJ1-3. Germline lookup yields CDR1 MDHEN and CDR2 SYDVKM. Both ends counted, the CDR3 spans 15 residues. The CDR3 sequence is CASSSSDGLGNTIYF.

The rearrangement links TRBV7-3 to TRBJ2-5; 7 bases fit TRBD1. CDR3 length equals 14 residues. Germline V gene lookup returns CDR1 SGHTA and CDR2 FQGTGA. The V and J ends lost 0 bases and 2 bases, in that order; junction bases with no gene match: 0. In DNA form, the CDR3 reads TGTGCCAGCAGCTTAACGGGACAGCAAGAGACCCAGTACTTC. Its protein is CASSLTGQQETQYF.

The chain is built from TRBV13 and TRBJ2-5; D may be TRBD2 (6 bases). The CDR3 runs to 14 residues. Trimming took off 8 bases at V and 2 bases at J, with 15 bases between the two ends. CDR1 PRHDT and CDR2 FYEKMQ come from the germline V gene (reference sequence). In DNA form, the CDR3 reads TGTGCCAGCTCGGAGGGAAACCATCAAGAGACCCAGTACTTC. Encoded protein: CASSEGNHQETQYF.

This chain connects TRBV6-5 to TRBJ1-6; 7 nucleotides agree with TRBD1. The V and J ends lost 6 bases and 8 bases, in that order; junction bases with no gene match: 4. There are 13 residues in the CDR3. Germline CDR1 and CDR2: MNHEY and SVGAGI. The CDR3 DNA sequence: TGTGCCAGCAGCCCAGGGGGATATTCACCCCTCCACTTT. Translating it yields CASSPGGYSPLHF.

The chain employs TRBV23-1 and TRBJ2-5; 12 positions agree with TRBD2. TRBV23-1 is designated an ORF whose function remains uncertain. The CDR3 is 22 amino acids. Trimming took 0 bases from V and 3 from J; bases not matched to a gene: 20. The DNA for the CDR3 is TGCGCCAGCAGTCAATCGTACCTAGGAGGGCTAGCGGGAGGGATGTTTAAAGAGACCCAGTACTTC. As protein: CASSQSYLGGLAGGMFKETQYF.

The rearrangement links TRBV10-3 to TRBJ2-1; tentative D call: TRBD2 (5 bases). CDR1 ENHRY and CDR2 SYGVKD come from the germline V gene. The length of the CDR3 is 15 residues. Trimming pared 4 bases from V and 0 bases from J, leaving 10 bases between. The CDR3 DNA reads TGTGCCATCAGTGGCTCCCGGGACTCCTACAATGAGCAGTTCTTC. This translates into CAISGSRDSYNEQFF.

The chain carries TRBV7-2 and TRBJ1-1; 9 bases are a match to TRBD1. Per the germline V gene, CDR1 is SGHTA and CDR2 is FQGNSA. The V and J ends lost 6 bases and 3 bases, in that order; junction bases with no gene match: 2. The CDR3 is 13 residues long. CDR3 nucleotides: TGTGCCAGCAGACAGGGGGCGCACACTGAAGCTTTCTTT. Translating gives CASRQGAHTEAFF.

The chain combines TRBV5-1 with TRBJ2-1, with D maybe TRBD2 (5 bases). The V end lost 0 bases, the J end lost 2 bases, and 9 bases lay between the germline ends. The germline gives CDR1 SGHRS, CDR2 YFSETQ. This CDR3 is 15 amino acids long. DNA for the CDR3: TGCGCCAGCAGCTTGGTAGGGAGTCCCTACAATGAGCAGTTCTTC. It encodes CASSLVGSPYNEQFF. Based on the CDR3 plus reference TRBV5-1 and TRBJ2-1, the full variable domain is KAGVTQTPRYLIKTRGQQVTLSCSPISGHRSVSWYQQTPGQGLQFLFEYFSETQRNKGNFPGRFSGRQFSNSRSEMNVSTLELGDSALYLCASSLVGSPYNEQFFGPGTRLTVL.

The rearrangement joins TRBV6-5 to TRBJ1-1; tentative D call: TRBD1 (6 bases). CDR3 size: 13 residues. The V end lost 6 bases, the J end lost 5 bases, and 13 bases lay between the germline ends. Germline CDR1 reads MNHEY; CDR2 reads SVGAGI. CDR3 loop: CASRPGVATEAFF. The CDR3, as DNA: TGTGCCAGCAGACCAGGGGTTGCGACTGAAGCTTTCTTT.

In this sample, this clone turned up once. This chain joins TRBV2 and TRBJ2-1, with a weak D call TRBD1 (7 bases). Germline CDR1 and CDR2: SNHLY and FYNNEI. V lost 5 bases and J 7 bases, leaving 21 bases between the germline ends. The CDR3 loop spans 16 amino acids. CDR3 nucleotides: TGTGCCAGCAGTATAAGACAGGGACTGGGGAATAATGAGCAGTTCTTC. Translated: CASSIRQGLGNNEQFF.

The V gene is TRBV14, the J gene TRBJ2-7; 10 bases are shared with TRBD2. This CDR3 comprises 15 residues. V shed 4 bases and J 12 bases; nucleotides not matched to a gene: 15. The germline gives CDR1 SGHDN, CDR2 FVKESK. The chain's CDR3 is CASSREAKLAGLWYV. CDR3 nucleotide sequence: TGTGCCAGCAGCCGAGAAGCCAAACTAGCGGGACTCTGGTACGTC.